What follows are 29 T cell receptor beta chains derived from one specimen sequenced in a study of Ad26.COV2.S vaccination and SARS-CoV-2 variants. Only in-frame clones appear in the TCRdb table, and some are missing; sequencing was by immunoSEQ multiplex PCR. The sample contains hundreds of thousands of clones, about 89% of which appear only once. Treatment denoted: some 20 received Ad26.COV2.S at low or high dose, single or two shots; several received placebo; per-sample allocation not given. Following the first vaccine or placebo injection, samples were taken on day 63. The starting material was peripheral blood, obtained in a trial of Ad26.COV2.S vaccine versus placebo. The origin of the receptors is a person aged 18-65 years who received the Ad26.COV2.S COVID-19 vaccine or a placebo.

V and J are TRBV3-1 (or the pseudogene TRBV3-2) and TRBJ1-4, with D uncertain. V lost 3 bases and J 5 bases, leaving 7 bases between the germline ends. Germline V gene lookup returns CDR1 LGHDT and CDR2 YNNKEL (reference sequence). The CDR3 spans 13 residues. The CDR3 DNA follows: TGTGCCAGCAGCCAGAGGAGCAATGAAAAACTGTTTTTT. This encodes CASSQRSNEKLFF.

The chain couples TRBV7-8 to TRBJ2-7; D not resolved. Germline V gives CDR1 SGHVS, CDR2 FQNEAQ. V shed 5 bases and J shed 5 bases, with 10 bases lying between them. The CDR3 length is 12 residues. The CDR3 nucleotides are TGTGCCAGCAGCGCAGTGGGCAACGAGCAGTACTTC. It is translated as CASSAVGNEQYF.

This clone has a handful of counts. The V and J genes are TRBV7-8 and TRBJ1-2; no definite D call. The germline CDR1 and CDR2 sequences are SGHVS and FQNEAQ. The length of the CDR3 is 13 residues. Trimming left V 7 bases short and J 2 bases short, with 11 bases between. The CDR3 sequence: CASTPGLNYGYTF. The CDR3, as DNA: TGTGCCAGCACCCCCGGGCTAAACTATGGCTACACCTTC.

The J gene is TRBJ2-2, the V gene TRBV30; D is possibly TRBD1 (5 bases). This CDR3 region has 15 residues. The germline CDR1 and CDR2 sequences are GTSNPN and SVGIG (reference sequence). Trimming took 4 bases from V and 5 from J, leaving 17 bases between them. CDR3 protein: CAWIVWGATTGELFF. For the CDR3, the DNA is TGTGCCTGGATAGTTTGGGGCGCTACGACCGGGGAGCTGTTTTTT.

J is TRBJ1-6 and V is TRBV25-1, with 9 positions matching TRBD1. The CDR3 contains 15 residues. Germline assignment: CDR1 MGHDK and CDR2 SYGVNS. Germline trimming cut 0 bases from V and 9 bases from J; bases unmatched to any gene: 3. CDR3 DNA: TGTGCCAGCAGTGAATACCCGGACAGGGGTTCACCCCTCCACTTT. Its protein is CASSEYPDRGSPLHF.

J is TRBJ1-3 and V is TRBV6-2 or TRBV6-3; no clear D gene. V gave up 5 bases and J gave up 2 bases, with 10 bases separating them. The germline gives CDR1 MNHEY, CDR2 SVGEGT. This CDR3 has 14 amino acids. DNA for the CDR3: TGTGCCAGCAGTGCCCACACTCCTGGAAACACCATATATTTT. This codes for CASSAHTPGNTIYF.

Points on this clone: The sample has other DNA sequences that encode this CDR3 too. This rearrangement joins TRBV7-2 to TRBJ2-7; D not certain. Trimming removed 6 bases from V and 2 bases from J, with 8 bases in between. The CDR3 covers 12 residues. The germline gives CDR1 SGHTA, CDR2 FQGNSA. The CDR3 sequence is CASSPDTYEQYF. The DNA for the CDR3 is TGTGCCAGCAGTCCAGATACCTACGAGCAGTACTTC.

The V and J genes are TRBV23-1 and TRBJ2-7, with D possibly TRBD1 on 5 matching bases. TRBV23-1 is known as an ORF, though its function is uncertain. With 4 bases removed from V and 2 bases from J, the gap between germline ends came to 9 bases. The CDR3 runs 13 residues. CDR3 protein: CASSRTLPYEQYF. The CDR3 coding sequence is TGCGCCAGCAGTCGGACACTACCCTACGAGCAGTACTTC.

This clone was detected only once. This chain's CDR3 is CASSQDASSPTDTQYF. The CDR3 coding sequence is TGTGCCAGCAGCCAAGATGCAAGTAGTCCCACAGATACGCAGTATTTT. J is TRBJ2-3 and V is TRBV4-2; D unclear. The CDR3 extends over 16 amino acids. Germline V gene data show CDR1 as LGHNA and CDR2 as YNFKEQ. V was shortened by 0 bases and J by 2 bases, with 12 bases between the two germline ends.

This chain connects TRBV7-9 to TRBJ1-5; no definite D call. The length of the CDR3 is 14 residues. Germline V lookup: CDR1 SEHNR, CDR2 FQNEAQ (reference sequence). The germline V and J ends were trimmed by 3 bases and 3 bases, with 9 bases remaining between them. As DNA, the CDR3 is TGTGCCAGCAGCTTTTACGGGGTCAATCAGCCCCAGCATTTT. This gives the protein CASSFYGVNQPQHF.

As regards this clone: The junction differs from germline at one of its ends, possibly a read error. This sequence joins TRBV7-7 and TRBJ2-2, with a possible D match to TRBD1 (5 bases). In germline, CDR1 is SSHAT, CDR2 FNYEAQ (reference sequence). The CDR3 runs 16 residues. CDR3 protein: CASSLAERQYSGELFF. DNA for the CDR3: TGTGCTAGCAGCTTAGCCGAGAGACAGTACTCCGGGGAGCTGTTTTTT.

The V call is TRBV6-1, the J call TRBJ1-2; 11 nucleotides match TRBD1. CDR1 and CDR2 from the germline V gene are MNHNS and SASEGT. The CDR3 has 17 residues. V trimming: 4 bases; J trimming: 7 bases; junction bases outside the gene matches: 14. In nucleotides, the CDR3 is TGTGCCAGCAGTGCCCCGGGACAGGGGGTAAGACTGCGTGGCTACACCTTC. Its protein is CASSAPGQGVRLRGYTF.

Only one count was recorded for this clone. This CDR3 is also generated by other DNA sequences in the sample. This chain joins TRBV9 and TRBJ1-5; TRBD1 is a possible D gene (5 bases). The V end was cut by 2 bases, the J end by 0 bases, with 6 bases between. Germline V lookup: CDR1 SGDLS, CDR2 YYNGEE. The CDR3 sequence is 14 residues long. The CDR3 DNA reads TGTGCCAGCAGCGTTACAGGTAGCAATCAGCCCCAGCATTTT. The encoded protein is CASSVTGSNQPQHF.

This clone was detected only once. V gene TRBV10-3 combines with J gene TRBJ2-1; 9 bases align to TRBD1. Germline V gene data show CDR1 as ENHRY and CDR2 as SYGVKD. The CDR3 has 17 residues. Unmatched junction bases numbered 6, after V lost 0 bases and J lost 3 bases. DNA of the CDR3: TGTGCCATCAGTGAGTCGACGGGGACAGGGATCTACAATGAGCAGTTCTTC. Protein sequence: CAISESTGTGIYNEQFF.

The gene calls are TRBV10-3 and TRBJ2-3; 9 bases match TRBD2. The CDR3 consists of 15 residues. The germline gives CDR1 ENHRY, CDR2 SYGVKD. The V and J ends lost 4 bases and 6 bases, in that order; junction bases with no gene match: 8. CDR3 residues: CAISGGSGGSDTQYF. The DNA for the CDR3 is TGTGCCATCAGTGGCGGTAGCGGGGGTTCTGATACGCAGTATTTT.

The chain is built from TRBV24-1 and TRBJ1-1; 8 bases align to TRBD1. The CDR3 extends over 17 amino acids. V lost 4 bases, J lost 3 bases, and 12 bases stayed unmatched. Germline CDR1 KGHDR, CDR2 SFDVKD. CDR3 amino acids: CATSDLLRDRKDTEAFF. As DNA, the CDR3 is TGTGCCACCAGTGACTTACTCCGGGACAGGAAGGACACTGAAGCTTTCTTT.

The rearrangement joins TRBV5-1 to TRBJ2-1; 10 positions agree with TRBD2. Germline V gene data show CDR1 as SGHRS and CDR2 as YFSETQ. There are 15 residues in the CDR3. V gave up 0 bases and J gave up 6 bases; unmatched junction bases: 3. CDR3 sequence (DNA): TGCGCCAGCAGCTTGGAAGCGGGGGGGCTCAATGAGCAGTTCTTC. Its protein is CASSLEAGGLNEQFF.

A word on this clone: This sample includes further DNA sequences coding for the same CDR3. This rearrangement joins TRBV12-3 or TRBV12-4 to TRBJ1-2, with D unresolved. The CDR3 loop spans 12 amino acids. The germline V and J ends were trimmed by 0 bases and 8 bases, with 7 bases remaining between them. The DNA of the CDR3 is TGTGCCAGCAGTTTAGCGCTAGGGGGCTACACCTTC. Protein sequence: CASSLALGGYTF.

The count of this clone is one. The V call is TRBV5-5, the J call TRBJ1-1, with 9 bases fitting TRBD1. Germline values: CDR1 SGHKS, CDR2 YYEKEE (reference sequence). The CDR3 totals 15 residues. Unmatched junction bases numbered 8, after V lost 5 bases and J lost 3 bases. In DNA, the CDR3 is TGTGCCAGCAGTCTTCTCCGGGACAGGGACACTGAAGCTTTCTTT. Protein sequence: CASSLLRDRDTEAFF.

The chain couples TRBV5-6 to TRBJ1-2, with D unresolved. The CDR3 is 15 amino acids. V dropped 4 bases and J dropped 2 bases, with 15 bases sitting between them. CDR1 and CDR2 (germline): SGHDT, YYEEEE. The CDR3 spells CASSTGSARNYGYTF. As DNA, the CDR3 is TGTGCCAGCAGCACGGGTTCGGCACGGAACTATGGCTACACCTTC.

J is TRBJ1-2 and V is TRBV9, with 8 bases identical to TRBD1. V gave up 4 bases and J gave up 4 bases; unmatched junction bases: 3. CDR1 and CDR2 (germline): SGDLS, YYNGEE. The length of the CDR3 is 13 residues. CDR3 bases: TGTGCCAGCAGCCGGGACAGGCCCTATGGCTACACCTTC. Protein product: CASSRDRPYGYTF.

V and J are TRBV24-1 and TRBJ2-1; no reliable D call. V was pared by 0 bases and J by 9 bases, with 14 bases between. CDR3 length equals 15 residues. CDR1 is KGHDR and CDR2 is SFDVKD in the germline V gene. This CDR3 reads CATSDLGVGSAEQFF. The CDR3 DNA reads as TGTGCCACCAGTGATTTGGGGGTGGGATCGGCTGAGCAGTTCTTC.

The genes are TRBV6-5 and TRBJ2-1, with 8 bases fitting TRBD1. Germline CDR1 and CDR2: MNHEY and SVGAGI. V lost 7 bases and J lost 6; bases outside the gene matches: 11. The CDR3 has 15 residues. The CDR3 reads CASTIDRGGINEQFF. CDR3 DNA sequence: TGTGCCAGCACCATTGACAGGGGCGGAATCAATGAGCAGTTCTTC.

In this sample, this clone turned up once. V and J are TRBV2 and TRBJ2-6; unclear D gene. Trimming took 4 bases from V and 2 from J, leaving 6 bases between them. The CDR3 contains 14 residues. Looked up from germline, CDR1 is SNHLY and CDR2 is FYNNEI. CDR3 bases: TGTGCCAGCAGTGGGGGAACTGGGGCCAACGTCCTGACTTTC. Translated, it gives CASSGGTGANVLTF.

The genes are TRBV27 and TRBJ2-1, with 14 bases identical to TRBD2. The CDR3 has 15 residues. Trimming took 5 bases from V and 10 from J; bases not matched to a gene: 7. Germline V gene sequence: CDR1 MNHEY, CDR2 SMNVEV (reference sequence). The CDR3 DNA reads TGTGCCAGCAGTCCCGGGACTAGCGGGAGTGGAGAGCAGTTCTTC. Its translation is CASSPGTSGSGEQFF.

The CDR3 bases are TGTGCCAGCAGCCAAGATCAGGGGCGGTACACCGGGGAGCTGTTTTTT. Its protein product is CASSQDQGRYTGELFF. This rearrangement joins TRBV4-2 to TRBJ2-2; tentatively, D is TRBD1 (6 bases). Germline-derived CDR1 and CDR2 are LGHNA and YNFKEQ. The CDR3 has 16 residues. V lost 0 bases and J lost 3, with 11 bases in between.

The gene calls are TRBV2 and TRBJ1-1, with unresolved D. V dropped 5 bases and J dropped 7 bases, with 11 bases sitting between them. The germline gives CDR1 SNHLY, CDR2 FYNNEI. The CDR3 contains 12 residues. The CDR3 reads CASSPLTYEAFF. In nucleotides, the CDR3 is TGTGCCAGCAGTCCGTTAACTTATGAAGCTTTCTTT. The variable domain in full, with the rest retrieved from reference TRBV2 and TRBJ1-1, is EPEVTQTPSHQVTQMGQEVILRCVPISNHLYFYWYRQILGQKVEFLVSFYNNEISEKSEIFDDQFSVERPDGSNFTLKIRSTKLEDSAMYFCASSPLTYEAFFGQGTRLTVV.

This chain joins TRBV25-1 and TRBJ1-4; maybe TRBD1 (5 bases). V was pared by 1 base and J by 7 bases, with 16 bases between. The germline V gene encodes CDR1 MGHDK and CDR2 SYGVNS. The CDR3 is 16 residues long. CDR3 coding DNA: TGTGCCAGCAGTGAATTAAGGGGCAGGGTAGCTGAAAAACTGTTTTTT. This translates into CASSELRGRVAEKLFF.

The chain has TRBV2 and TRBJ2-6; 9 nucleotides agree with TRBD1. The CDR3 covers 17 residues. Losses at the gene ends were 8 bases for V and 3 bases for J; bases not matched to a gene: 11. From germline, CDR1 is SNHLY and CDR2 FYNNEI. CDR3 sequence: CASSKGQGIIGANVLTF. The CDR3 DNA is TGTGCCAGCTCAAAGGGACAGGGAATTATTGGGGCCAACGTCCTGACTTTC.